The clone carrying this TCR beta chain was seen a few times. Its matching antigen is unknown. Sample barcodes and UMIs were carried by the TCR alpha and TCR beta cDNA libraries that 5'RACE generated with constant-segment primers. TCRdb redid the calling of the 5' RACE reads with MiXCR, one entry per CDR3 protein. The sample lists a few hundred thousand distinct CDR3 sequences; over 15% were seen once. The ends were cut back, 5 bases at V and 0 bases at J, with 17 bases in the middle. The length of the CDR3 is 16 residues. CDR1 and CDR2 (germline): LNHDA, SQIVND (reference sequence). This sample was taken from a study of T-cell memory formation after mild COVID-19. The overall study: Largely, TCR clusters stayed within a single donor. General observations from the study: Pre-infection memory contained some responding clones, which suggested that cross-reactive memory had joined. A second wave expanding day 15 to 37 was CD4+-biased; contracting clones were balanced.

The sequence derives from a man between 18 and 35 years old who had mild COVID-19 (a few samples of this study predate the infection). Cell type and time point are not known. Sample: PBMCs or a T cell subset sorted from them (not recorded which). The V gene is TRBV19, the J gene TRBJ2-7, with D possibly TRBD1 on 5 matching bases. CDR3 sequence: CASSPWQGSSSYEQYF. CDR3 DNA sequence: TGTGCCAGTAGTCCATGGCAGGGCTCAAGCTCCTACGAGCAGTACTTC.